A selection of T cell receptor beta chains follows, all from one sample in a study of T-cell reconstitution after alpha-beta-depleted transplantation in children. TCRdb re-called the PCR reads with MiXCR, one entry per CDR3 protein. This table holds 600,000 to 700,000 distinct CDR3 sequences, around a sixth found once. Sequences were derived from PBMCs from the stem cell graft donor, sampled from the stem cell graft. Receptors were obtained from a human donor who donated a stem cell graft to a child with acute myeloid leukemia. The CDR3 runs from the conserved cysteine through the conserved F or W. D genes are given only for firm matches. The size field is filled for only some rows; it gives once, few, many or a size class.

j_gene: TRBJ2-3
abundance: many
v_gene: TRBV7-2
d_gene: -
CDR3nt: TGTGCCAGCAGCTTAGGCTATTACACAGATACGCAGTATTTT
CDR3aa: CASSLGYYTDTQYF

j_gene: TRBJ1-1
abundance: -
v_gene: TRBV10-3
d_gene: -
CDR3nt: TGTGCCATCAGTGACGGCACGAACACTGAAGCTTTCTTT
CDR3aa: CAISDGTNTEAFF

j_gene: TRBJ2-3
abundance: many
v_gene: TRBV20-1
d_gene: -
CDR3nt: TGCAGTGCTAGGAACAGGGTAGTCACAGATACGCAGTATTTT
CDR3aa: CSARNRVVTDTQYF

j_gene: TRBJ1-6
abundance: -
v_gene: TRBV12-3/TRBV12-4
d_gene: -
CDR3nt: TGTGCCAGCAGGGACACGGACAGAACTAATTCACCCCTCCACTTT
CDR3aa: CASRDTDRTNSPLHF

j_gene: TRBJ2-5
abundance: few
v_gene: TRBV7-2
d_gene: -
CDR3nt: TGTGCCAGCAGCTTAGTTACAACAGGTCCGCAAGAGACCCAGTACTTC
CDR3aa: CASSLVTTGPQETQYF

j_gene: TRBJ2-7
abundance: many
v_gene: TRBV6-2/TRBV6-3
d_gene: -
CDR3nt: TGTGCCAGCAGCGGGGCCTCCTACGAGCAGTACTTC
CDR3aa: CASSGASYEQYF

j_gene: TRBJ1-1
abundance: -
v_gene: TRBV13
d_gene: -
CDR3nt: TGTGCCAGCAGCTTAGAGGTGGGGGAGCGGAATGAAGCTTTCTTT
CDR3aa: CASSLEVGERNEAFF

j_gene: TRBJ2-1
abundance: few
v_gene: TRBV24-1
d_gene: -
CDR3nt: TGTGCCACCAGTGATTTCACAGGGAGGAATGAGCAGTTCTTC
CDR3aa: CATSDFTGRNEQFF

j_gene: TRBJ2-1
abundance: -
v_gene: TRBV12-3/TRBV12-4
d_gene: -
CDR3nt: TGTGCCAGCAGCCCGGGACTCGGCGTCAATGAGCAGTTCTTC
CDR3aa: CASSPGLGVNEQFF

j_gene: TRBJ1-3
abundance: -
v_gene: TRBV15
d_gene: -
CDR3nt: TGTGCCACCAGCAGAGATGGGGGACATGGAAACACCATATATTTT
CDR3aa: CATSRDGGHGNTIYF

j_gene: TRBJ2-7
abundance: once
v_gene: TRBV5-6
d_gene: -
CDR3nt: TGTGCCAGCAGCTCGTGGGCCTCGACTTCCTACGAGCAGTACTTC
CDR3aa: CASSSWASTSYEQYF